This paragraph covers one T cell receptor (beta chain) sequence. Its target is unknown. The sample belongs to a study of vaccination effects on CD4 cells after COVID-19. Profiled with immunoSEQ multiplex PCR; TCRdb holds only in-frame clones, not every one. The sample contains tens of thousands of clones, over 70% of which appear only once. Germline values: CDR1 MNHNY, CDR2 SVGAGI (reference sequence). V lost 6 bases, J lost 0 bases, and 12 bases lay in between. The CDR3 is 16 residues long. Sequencing in the ViraFEST assay came after antigen-specific CD4+ T cells had been expanded with viral peptide pools, which were used to stimulate PBMC. Once cultured for under 11 days, the cells underwent separation to obtain CD4+ T cells. Two-dose vaccination with either BNT162b2 or mRNA-1273 was given to the participants. Days 3 and 7 saw half the medium replaced with IL-2 medium. Findings and limits, study-wide: Convalescent patients were few in the study, and early post-infection timepoints were absent.

The sequencing here drew on CD4+ T cells from PBMCs cultured with HCoV-229E spike peptides, taken after COVID-19 vaccination. This clonotype originated in a human donor who received a COVID-19 vaccine. This rearrangement joins TRBV6-6 to TRBJ1-6; D is uncertain. CDR3 residues: CASRRSISSYNSPLHF. CDR3 in DNA: TGTGCCAGCAGACGATCTATTAGCTCCTATAATTCACCCCTCCACTTT.